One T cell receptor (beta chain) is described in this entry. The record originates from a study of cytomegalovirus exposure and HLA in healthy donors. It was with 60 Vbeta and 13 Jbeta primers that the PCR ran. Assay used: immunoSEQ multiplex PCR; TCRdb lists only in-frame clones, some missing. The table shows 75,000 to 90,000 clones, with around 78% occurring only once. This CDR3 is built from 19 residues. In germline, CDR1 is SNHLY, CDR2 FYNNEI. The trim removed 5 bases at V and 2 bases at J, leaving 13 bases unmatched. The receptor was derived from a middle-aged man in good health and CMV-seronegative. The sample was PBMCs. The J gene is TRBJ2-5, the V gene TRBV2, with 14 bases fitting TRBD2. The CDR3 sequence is CASSQSTGTSGSYQETQYF. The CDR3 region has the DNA TGTGCCAGCAGTCAATCAACGGGGACTAGCGGGAGTTATCAAGAGACCCAGTACTTC.